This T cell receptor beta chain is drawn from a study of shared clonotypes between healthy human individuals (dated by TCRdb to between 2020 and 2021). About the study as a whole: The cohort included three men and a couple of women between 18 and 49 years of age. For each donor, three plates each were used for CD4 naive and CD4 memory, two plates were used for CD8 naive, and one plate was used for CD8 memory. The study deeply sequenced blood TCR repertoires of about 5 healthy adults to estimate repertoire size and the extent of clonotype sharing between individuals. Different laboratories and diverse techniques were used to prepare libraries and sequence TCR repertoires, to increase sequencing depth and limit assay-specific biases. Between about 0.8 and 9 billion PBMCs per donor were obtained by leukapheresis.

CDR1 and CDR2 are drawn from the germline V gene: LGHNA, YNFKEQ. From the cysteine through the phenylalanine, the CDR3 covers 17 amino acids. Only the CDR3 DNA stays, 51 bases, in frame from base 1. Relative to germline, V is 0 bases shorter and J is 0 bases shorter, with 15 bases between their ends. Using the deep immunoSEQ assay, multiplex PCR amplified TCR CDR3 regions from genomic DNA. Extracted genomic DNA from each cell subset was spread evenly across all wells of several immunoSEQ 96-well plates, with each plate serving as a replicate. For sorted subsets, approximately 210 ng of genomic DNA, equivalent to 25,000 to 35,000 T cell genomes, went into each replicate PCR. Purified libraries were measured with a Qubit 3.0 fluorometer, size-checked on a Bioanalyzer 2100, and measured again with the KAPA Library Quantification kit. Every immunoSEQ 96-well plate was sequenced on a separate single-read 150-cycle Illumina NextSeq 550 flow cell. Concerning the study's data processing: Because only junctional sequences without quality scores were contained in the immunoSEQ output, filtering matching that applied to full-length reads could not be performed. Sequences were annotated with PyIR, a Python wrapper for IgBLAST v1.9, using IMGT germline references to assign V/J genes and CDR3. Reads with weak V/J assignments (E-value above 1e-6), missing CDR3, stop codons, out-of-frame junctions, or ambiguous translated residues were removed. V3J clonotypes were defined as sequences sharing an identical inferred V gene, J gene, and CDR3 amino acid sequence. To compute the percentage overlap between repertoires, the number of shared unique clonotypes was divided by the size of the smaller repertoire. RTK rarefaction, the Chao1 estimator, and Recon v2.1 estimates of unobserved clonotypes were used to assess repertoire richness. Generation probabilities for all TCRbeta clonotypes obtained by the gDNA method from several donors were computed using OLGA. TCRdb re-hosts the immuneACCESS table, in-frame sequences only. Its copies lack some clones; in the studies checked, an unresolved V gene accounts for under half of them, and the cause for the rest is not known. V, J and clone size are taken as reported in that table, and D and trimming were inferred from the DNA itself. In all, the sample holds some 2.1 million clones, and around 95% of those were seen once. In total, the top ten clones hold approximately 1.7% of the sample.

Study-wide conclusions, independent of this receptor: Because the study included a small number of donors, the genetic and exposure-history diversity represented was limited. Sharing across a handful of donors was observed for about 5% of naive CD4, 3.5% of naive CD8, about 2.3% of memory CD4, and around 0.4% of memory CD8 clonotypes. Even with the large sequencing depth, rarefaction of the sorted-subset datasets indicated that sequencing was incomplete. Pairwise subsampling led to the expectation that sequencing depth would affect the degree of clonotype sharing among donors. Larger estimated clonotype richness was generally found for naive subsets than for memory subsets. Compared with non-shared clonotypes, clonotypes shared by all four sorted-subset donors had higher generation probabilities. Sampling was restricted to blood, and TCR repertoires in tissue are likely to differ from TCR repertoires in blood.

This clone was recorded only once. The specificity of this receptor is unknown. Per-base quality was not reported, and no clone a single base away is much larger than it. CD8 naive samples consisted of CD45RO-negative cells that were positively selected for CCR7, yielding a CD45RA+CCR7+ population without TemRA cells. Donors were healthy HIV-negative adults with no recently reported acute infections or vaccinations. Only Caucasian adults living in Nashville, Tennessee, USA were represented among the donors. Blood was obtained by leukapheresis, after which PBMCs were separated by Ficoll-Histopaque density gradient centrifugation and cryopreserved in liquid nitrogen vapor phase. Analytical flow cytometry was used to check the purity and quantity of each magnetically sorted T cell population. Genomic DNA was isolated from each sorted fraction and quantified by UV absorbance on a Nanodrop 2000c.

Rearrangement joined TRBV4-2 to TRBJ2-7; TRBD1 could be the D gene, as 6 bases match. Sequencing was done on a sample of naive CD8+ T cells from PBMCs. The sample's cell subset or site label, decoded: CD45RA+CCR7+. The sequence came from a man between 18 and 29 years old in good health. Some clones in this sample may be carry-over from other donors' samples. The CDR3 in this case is CASSQEDSGASSYEQYF. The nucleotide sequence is TGTGCCAGCAGCCAAGAGGACTCAGGGGCGAGCTCCTACGAGCAGTACTTC.